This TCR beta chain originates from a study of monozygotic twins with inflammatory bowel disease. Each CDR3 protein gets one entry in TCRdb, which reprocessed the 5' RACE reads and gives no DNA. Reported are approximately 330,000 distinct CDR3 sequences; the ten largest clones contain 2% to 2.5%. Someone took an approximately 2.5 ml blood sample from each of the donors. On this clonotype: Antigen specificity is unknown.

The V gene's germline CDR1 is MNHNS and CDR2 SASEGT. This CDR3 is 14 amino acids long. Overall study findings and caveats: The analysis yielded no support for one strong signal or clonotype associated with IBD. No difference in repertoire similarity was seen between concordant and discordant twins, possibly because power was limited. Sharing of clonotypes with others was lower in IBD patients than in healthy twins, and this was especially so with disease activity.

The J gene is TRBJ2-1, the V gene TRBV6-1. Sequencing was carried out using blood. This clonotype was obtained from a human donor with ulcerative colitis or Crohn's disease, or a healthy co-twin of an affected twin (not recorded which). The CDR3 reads CASSIAGVYNEQFF.